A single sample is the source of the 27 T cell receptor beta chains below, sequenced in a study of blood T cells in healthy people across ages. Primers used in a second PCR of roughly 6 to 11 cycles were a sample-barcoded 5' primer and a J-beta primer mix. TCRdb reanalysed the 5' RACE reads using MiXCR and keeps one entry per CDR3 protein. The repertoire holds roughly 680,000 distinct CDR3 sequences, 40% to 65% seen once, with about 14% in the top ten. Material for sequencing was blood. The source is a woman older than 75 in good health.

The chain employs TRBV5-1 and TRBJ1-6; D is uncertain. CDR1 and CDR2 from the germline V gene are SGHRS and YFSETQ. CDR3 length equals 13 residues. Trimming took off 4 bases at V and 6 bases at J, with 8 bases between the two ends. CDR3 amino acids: CASSSGINSPLHF. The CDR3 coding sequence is TGCGCCAGCAGCAGTGGGATTAATTCACCCCTCCACTTT.

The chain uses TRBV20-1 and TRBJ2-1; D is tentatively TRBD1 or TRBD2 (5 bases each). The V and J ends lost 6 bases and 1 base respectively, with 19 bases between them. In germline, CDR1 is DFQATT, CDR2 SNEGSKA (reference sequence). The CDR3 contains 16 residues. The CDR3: CSAPGAGTESYNEQFF. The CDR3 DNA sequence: TGCAGTGCGCCTGGTGCCGGGACGGAATCCTACAATGAGCAGTTCTTC.

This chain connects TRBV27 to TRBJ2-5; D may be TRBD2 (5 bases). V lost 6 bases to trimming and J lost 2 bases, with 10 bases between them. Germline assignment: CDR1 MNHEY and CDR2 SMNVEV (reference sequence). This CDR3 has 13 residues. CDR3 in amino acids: CASSRWTQETQYF. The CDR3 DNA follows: TGTGCCAGCAGCCGGTGGACTCAAGAGACCCAGTACTTC.

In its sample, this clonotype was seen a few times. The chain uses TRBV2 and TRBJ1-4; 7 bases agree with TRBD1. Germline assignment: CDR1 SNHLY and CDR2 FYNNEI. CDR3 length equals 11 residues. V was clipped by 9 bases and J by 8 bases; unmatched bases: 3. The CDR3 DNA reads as TGTGCCAGTCAGGACAGGGAAAAACTGTTTTTT. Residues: CASQDREKLFF.

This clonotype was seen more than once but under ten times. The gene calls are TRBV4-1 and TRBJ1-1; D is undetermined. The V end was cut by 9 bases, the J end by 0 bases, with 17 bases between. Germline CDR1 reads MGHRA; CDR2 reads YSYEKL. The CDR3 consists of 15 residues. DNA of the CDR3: TGCGCCAGTCAACCCTGGGGTTTTGTGAACACTGAAGCTTTCTTT. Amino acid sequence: CASQPWGFVNTEAFF.

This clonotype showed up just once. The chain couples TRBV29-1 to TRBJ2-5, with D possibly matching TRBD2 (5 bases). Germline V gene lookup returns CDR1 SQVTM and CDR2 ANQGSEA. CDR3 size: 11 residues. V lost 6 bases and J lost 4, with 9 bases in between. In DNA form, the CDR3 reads TGCAGCGTGAGGCGGGCAGAGACCCAGTACTTC. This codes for CSVRRAETQYF.

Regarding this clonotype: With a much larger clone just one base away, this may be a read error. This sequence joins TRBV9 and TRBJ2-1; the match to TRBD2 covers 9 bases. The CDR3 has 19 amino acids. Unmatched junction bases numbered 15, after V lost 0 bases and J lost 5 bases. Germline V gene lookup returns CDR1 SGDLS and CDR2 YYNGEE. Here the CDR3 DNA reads TGTGCCAGCAGCGTAGCTCGGGATAGCGGGAGAGGTTCCCACAATGAGCAGTTCTTC. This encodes CASSVARDSGRGSHNEQFF.

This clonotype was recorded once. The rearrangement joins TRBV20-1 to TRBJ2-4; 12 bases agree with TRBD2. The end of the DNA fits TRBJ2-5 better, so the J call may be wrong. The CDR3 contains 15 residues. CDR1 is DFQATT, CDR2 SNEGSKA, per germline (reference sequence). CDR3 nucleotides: TGCAGTCCTCGGACTAGCGGGGCACCTCAAGAGACCCAGTACTTC. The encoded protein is CSPRTSGAPQETQYF.

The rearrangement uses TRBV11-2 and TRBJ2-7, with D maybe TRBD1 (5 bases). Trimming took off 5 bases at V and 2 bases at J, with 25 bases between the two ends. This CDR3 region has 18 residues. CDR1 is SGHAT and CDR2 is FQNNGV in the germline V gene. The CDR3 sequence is CASSPRYLGLRVPYEQYF. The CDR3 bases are TGTGCCAGCAGCCCCCGTTACTTGGGGCTCCGGGTCCCCTACGAGCAGTACTTC.

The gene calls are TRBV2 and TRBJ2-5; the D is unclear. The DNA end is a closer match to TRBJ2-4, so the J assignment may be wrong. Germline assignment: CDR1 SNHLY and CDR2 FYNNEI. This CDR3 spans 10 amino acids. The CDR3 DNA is TGTGCCAGCAGTGGGGACATTCAGTACTTC. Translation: CASSGDIQYF.

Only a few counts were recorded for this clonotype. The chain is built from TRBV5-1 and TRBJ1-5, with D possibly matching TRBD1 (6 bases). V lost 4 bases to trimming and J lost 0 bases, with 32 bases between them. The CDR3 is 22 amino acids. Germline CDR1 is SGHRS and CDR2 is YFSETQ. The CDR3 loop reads CASSRAGKGGLTFSYSNQPQHF. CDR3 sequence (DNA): TGCGCCAGCAGCCGGGCGGGTAAGGGGGGCCTAACATTTTCCTATAGCAATCAGCCCCAGCATTTT.

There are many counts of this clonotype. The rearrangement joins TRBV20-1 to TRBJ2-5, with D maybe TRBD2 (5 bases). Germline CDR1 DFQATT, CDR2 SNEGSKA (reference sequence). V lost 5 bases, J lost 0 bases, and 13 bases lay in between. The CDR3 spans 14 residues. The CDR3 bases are TGCAGTGCTGACACACTAGAAAACCAAGAGACCCAGTACTTC. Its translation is CSADTLENQETQYF.

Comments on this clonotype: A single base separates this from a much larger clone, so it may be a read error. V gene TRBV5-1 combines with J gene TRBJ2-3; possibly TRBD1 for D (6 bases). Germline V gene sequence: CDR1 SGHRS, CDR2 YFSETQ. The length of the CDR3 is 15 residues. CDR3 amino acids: CVSSSTGPSTDTQYF. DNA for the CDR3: TGCGTCAGCAGCTCGACAGGACCCAGCACAGATACGCAGTATTTT.

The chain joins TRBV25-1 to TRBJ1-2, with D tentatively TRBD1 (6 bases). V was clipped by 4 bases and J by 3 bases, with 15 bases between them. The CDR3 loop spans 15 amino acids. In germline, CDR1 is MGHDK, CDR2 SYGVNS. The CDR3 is CASSGPVRGYYGYTF. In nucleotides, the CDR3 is TGTGCCAGCAGTGGCCCGGTCAGGGGCTACTATGGCTACACCTTC.

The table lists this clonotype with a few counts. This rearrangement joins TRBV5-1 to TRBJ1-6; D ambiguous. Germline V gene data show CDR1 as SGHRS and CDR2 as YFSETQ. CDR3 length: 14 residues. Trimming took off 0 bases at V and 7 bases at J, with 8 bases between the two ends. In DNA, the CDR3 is TGCGCCAGCAGCTTGGGGAACGGAAATTCACCCCTCCACTTT. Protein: CASSLGNGNSPLHF.

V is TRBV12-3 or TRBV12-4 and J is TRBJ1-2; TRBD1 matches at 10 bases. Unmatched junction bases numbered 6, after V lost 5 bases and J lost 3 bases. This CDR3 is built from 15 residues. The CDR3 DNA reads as TGTGCCAGCAGTAGCCCCGGGACAGGGGACTATGGCTACACCTTC. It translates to CASSSPGTGDYGYTF.

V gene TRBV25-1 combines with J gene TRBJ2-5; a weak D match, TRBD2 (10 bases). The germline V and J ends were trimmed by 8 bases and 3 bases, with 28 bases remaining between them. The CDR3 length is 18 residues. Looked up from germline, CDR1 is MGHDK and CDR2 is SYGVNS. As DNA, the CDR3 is TGTGCCAGCGGATACAGGGGGCTAGCGGGGGTGATTGAAGAGACCCAGTACTTC. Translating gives CASGYRGLAGVIEETQYF.

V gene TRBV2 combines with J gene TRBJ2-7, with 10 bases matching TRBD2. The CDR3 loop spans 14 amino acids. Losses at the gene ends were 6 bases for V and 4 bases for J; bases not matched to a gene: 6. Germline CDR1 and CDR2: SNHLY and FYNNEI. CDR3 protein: CASRIAGGPYEQYF. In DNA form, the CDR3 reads TGTGCCAGCAGAATAGCGGGGGGACCGTACGAGCAGTACTTC. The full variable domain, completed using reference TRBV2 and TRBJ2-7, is EPEVTQTPSHQVTQMGQEVILRCVPISNHLYFYWYRQILGQKVEFLVSFYNNEISEKSEIFDDQFSVERPDGSNFTLKIRSTKLEDSAMYFCASRIAGGPYEQYFGPGTRLTVT.

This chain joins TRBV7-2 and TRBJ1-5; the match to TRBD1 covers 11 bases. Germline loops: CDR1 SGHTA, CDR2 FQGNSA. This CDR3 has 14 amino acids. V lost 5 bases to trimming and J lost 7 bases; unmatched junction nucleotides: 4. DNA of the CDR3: TGTGCCAGCAGCCGGGACAGGGGGGACCAGCCCCAGCATTTT. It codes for CASSRDRGDQPQHF.

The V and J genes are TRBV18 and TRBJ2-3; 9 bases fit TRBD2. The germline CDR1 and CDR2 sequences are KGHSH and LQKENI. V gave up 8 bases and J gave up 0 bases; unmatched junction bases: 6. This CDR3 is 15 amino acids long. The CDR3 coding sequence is TGTGCCAGCCGACTAGCGGTCACTAGCACAGATACGCAGTATTTT. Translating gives CASRLAVTSTDTQYF.

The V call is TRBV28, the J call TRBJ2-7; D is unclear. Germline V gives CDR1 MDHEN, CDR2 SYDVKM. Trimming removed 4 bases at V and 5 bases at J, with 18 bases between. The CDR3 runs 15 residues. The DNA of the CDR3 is TGTGCCAGCAGTTACCCGACACCTCAGCCCCACGAGCAGTACTTC. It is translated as CASSYPTPQPHEQYF.

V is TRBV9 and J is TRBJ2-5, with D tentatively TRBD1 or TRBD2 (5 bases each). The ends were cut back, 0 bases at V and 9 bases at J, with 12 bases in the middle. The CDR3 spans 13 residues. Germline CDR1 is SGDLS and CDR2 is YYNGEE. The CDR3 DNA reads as TGTGCCAGCAGCGTAGGAGGGGCAGATGCCCAGTACTTC. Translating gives CASSVGGADAQYF.

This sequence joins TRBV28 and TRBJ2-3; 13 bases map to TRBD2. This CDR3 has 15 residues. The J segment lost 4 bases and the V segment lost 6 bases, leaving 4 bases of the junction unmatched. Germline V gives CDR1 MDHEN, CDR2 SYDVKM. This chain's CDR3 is CASSRLAGGADTQYF. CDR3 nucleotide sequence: TGTGCCAGCAGCAGACTAGCGGGGGGAGCAGATACGCAGTATTTT.

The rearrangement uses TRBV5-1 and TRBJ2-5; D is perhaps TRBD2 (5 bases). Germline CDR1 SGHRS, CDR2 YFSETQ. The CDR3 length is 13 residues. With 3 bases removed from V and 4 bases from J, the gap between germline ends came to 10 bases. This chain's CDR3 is CASSYGRGETQYF. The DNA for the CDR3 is TGCGCCAGCAGCTACGGCCGGGGAGAGACCCAGTACTTC.

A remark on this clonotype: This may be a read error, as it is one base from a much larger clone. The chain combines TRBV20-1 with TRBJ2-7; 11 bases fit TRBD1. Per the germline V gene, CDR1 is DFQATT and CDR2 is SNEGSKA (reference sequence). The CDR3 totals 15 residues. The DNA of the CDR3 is TGCAGTGTTAGAGGTGGGACAGGGGGTACCTACGAGCAGTACTTC. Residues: CSVRGGTGGTYEQYF.

As DNA, the CDR3 is TGTGCCAGCAGTTTAGGGCCGGGGGCTGGAGGTTCCTACAATGAGCAGTTCTTC. The encoded protein is CASSLGPGAGGSYNEQFF. The V call is TRBV12-3 or TRBV12-4, the J call TRBJ2-1; D may be TRBD1 or TRBD2 (6 bases each). V lost 1 base, J lost 1 base, and 17 bases lay in between. The CDR3 runs to 18 residues.

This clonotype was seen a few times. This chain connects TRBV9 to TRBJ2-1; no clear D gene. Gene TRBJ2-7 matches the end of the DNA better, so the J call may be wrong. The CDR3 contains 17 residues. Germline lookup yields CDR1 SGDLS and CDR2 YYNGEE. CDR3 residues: CASYVHPRTPLYNEQYF. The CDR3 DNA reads TGTGCCAGCTACGTTCACCCACGGACCCCACTTTACAATGAGCAGTACTTC.